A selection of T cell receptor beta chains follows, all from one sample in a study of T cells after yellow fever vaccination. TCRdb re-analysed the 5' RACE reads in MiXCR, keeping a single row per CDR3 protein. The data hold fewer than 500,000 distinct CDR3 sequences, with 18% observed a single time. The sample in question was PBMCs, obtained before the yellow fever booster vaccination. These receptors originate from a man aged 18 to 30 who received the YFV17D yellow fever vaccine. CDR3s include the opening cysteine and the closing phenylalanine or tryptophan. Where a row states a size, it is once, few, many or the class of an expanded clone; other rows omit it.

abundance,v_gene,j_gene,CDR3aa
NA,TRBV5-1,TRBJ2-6,CASSPTQGRVSGANVLTF
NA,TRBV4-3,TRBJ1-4,CASSQDIFGTENEKLFF
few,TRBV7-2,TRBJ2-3,CASSPQAGGYTDTQYF
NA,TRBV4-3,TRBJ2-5,CASSQEAGGRETQYF
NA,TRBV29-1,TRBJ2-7,CSVVRGSYEQYF
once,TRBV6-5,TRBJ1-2,CASSPQRDIGYTF
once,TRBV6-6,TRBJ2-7,CASKSTQLSYEQYF
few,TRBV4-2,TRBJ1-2,CASSQARSVQYGYTF
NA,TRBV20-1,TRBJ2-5,CSARRLAGGEETQYF
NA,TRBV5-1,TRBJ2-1,CASSNPGLAGGWNEQFF
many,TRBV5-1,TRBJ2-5,CASSLEGVYQETQYF
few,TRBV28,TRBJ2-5,CASNLGGGKRTQYF
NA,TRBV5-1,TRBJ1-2,CASSLDPTGRLYGYTF
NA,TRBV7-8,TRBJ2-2,CASRGGRGNFGELFF
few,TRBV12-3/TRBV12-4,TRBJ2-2,CASSFKRGIVGGELFF
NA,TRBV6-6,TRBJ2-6,CASSYWPITSGANVLTF
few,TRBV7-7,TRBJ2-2,CASTPSTGELFF
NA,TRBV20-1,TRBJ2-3,CSARDRIRGAPDTQYF
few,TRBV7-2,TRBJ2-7,CASSLDGVPREQYF
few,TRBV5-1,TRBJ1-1,CASSLVRNAVSTEAFF
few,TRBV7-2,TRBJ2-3,CASSAVDTQYF
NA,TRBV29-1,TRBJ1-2,CSVAGTTGYTF
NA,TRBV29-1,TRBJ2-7,CSAVGVGADSGYEQYF
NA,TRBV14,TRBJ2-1,CATSSGRGSYNEQFF
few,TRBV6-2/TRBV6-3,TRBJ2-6,CASRGGSAGANVLTF
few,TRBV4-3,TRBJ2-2,CASSQDGSGGGELFF
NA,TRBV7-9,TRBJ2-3,CASSPGLAGGYTQYF
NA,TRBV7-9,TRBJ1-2,CASSLALRAAGYTF
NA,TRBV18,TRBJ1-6,CASSPQETGSSPLHF
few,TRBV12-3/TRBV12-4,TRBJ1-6,CASGGLRSPLHF
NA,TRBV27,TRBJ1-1,CASSFRGLTEAFF
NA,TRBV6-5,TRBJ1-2,CASSRTAAGYTF
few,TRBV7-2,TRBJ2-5,CASSFQTSGETQYF
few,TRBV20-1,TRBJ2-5,CREEGGETQYF
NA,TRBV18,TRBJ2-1,CASSPLSGGNEQFF
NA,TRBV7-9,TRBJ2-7,CASSQGLAISYEQYF
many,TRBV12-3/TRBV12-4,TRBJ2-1,CASSLERVLNEQFF
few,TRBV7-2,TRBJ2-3,CASSLELAGYTQYF
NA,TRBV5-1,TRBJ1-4,CASSVTGTYEKLFF
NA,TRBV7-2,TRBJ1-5,CACSLGMDQPQHF
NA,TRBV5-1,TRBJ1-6,CAISSGQGSSSPLHF